These T cell receptor beta chains were read from a single sample in a study of blood T cell repertoires in COVID-19. Method: immunoSEQ multiplex PCR; TCRdb's copy keeps in-frame clones and lacks some. The sample has just under 65,000 clones; 70% to 80% are singletons. Material: peripheral blood. The receptors come from a woman at least 80 years old with acute or convalescent COVID-19. The CDR3 runs from the conserved cysteine through the conserved F or W. Fields, in order: J gene, V gene, D gene, clone size, CDR3 protein, CDR3 DNA. D genes are given only for firm matches. The size field is filled for only some rows; it gives once, few, many or a size class.

j_gene: TRBJ1-4; v_gene: TRBV15; d_gene: TRBD1; abundance: NA; CDR3aa: CATGSDREKLFF; CDR3nt: TGTGCCACCGGTTCGGACAGGGAAAAACTGTTTTTT
j_gene: TRBJ1-1; v_gene: TRBV18; d_gene: NA; abundance: once; CDR3aa: CASSSQPQNREINTEAFF; CDR3nt: TGTGCCAGCTCATCTCAACCTCAAAACAGGGAGATTAACACTGAAGCTTTCTTT
j_gene: TRBJ1-1; v_gene: TRBV29-1; d_gene: NA; abundance: NA; CDR3aa: CSVETGTTREAFF; CDR3nt: TGCAGCGTTGAGACAGGTACGACCCGCGAAGCTTTCTTT
j_gene: TRBJ2-6; v_gene: TRBV7-3; d_gene: NA; abundance: NA; CDR3aa: CASSLDTGYSGANVLTF; CDR3nt: TGTGCCAGCAGCTTAGACACTGGGTACTCTGGGGCCAACGTCCTGACTTTC
j_gene: TRBJ1-2; v_gene: TRBV19; d_gene: NA; abundance: NA; CDR3aa: CATWNYGAANYGYTF; CDR3nt: TGTGCCACCTGGAACTATGGAGCCGCTAACTATGGCTACACCTTC
j_gene: TRBJ1-5; v_gene: TRBV7-2; d_gene: NA; abundance: NA; CDR3aa: CASSPGAGLSNQPQHF; CDR3nt: TGTGCCAGCAGCCCAGGGGCAGGGCTAAGCAATCAGCCCCAGCATTTT
j_gene: TRBJ2-7; v_gene: TRBV7-9; d_gene: NA; abundance: NA; CDR3aa: CASSLTRGEQYF; CDR3nt: TGTGCCAGCAGCTTAACGAGGGGGGAGCAGTACTTC
j_gene: TRBJ1-3; v_gene: TRBV9; d_gene: TRBD1; abundance: NA; CDR3aa: CASSRGGLSGNTIYF; CDR3nt: TGTGCCAGCAGCCGAGGGGGCCTCTCTGGAAACACCATATATTTT
j_gene: TRBJ2-4; v_gene: TRBV28; d_gene: NA; abundance: NA; CDR3aa: CASSRSGTAKNIQYF; CDR3nt: TGTGCCAGCAGCCGTAGCGGAACAGCCAAAAACATTCAGTACTTC
j_gene: TRBJ2-2; v_gene: TRBV7-9; d_gene: TRBD1; abundance: NA; CDR3aa: CASSSGTGGTGELFF; CDR3nt: TGTGCCAGCAGTTCCGGGACAGGGGGCACCGGGGAGCTGTTTTTT
j_gene: TRBJ1-2; v_gene: TRBV7-2; d_gene: NA; abundance: NA; CDR3aa: CASTEQGPTNYGYTF; CDR3nt: TGTGCCAGCACCGAACAGGGCCCGACTAACTATGGCTACACCTTC
j_gene: TRBJ1-4; v_gene: TRBV18; d_gene: NA; abundance: NA; CDR3aa: CASSQQGLNEKLFF; CDR3nt: TGTGCCAGCTCACAACAGGGCCTGAATGAAAAACTGTTTTTT
j_gene: TRBJ1-4; v_gene: TRBV10-1; d_gene: NA; abundance: NA; CDR3aa: CASSGSEEGEKLFF; CDR3nt: TGCGCCAGCAGTGGGTCGGAGGAAGGTGAAAAACTGTTTTTT
j_gene: TRBJ1-2; v_gene: TRBV4-1; d_gene: NA; abundance: NA; CDR3aa: CASSQDGPGGAGYTF; CDR3nt: TGCGCCAGCAGCCAAGATGGTCCCGGAGGGGCTGGCTACACCTTC
j_gene: TRBJ2-7; v_gene: TRBV27; d_gene: TRBD1; abundance: NA; CDR3aa: CASRQGQMETYEQYF; CDR3nt: TGTGCCAGCAGACAGGGACAGATGGAGACCTACGAGCAGTACTTC
j_gene: TRBJ1-1; v_gene: TRBV9; d_gene: NA; abundance: once; CDR3aa: CASSVVQTALNTEAFF; CDR3nt: TGTGCCAGCAGCGTAGTGCAGACAGCCCTGAACACTGAAGCTTTCTTT
j_gene: TRBJ2-2; v_gene: TRBV11-2; d_gene: NA; abundance: NA; CDR3aa: CASSASAGWVGELFF; CDR3nt: TGTGCCAGCAGCGCCTCTGCGGGTTGGGTCGGGGAGCTGTTTTTT
j_gene: TRBJ1-1; v_gene: TRBV12-5; d_gene: NA; abundance: few; CDR3aa: CASGGAADGNTEAFF; CDR3nt: TGTGCTAGTGGTGGGGCCGCGGACGGGAACACTGAAGCTTTCTTT
j_gene: TRBJ2-7; v_gene: TRBV25-1; d_gene: NA; abundance: NA; CDR3aa: CASSALGSSYEQYF; CDR3nt: TGTGCCAGCAGTGCCCTGGGTAGCAGCTACGAGCAGTACTTC
j_gene: TRBJ2-1; v_gene: TRBV20-1; d_gene: NA; abundance: NA; CDR3aa: CSASSGLISYNEQFF; CDR3nt: TGCAGTGCTAGTAGTGGACTGATCTCCTACAATGAGCAGTTCTTC
j_gene: TRBJ2-5; v_gene: TRBV5-1; d_gene: TRBD1; abundance: NA; CDR3aa: CASSRGQDPGTQYF; CDR3nt: TGCGCCAGCAGCAGGGGACAGGACCCCGGGACCCAGTACTTC
j_gene: TRBJ2-3; v_gene: TRBV2; d_gene: TRBD2; abundance: NA; CDR3aa: CASRDSGRTDTQYF; CDR3nt: TGTGCCAGCAGAGATAGCGGGAGAACAGATACGCAGTATTTT
j_gene: TRBJ2-3; v_gene: TRBV5-1; d_gene: TRBD2; abundance: NA; CDR3aa: CASSPSAGGSSTDTQYF; CDR3nt: TGCGCCAGCAGCCCCTCCGCCGGGGGGAGTAGCACAGATACGCAGTATTTT